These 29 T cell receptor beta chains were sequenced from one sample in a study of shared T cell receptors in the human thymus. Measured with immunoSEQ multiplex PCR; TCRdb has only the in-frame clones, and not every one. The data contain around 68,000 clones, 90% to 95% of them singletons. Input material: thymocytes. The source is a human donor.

CDR3 nucleotide sequence: TGTGCCAGCAGTTCTAGCGGGGACCGCACCGGGGAGCTGTTTTTT. Translated, it gives CASSSSGDRTGELFF. This rearrangement joins TRBV6-5 to TRBJ2-2; 9 nucleotides align to TRBD2. The germline CDR1 and CDR2 sequences are MNHEY and SVGAGI. This CDR3 is built from 15 residues. V was clipped by 4 bases and J by 4 bases; unmatched bases: 4.

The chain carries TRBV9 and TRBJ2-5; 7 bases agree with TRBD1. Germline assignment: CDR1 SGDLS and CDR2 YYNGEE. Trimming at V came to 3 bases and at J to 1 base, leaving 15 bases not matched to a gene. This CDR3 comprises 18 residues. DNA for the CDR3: TGTGCCAGCAGCGAAGTCCCGGGACAGTGGGGATCCCAAGAGACCCAGTACTTC. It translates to CASSEVPGQWGSQETQYF.

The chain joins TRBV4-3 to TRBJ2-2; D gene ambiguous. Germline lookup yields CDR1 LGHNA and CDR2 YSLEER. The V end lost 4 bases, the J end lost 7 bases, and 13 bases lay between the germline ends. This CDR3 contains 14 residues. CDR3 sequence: CASSPTQGIGELFF. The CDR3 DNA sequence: TGCGCCAGCAGCCCTACCCAAGGGATCGGGGAGCTGTTTTTT.

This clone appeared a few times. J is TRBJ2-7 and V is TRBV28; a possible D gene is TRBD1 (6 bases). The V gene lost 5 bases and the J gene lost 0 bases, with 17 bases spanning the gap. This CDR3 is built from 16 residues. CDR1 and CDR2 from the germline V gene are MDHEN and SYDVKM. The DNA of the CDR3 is TGTGCCAGCAGTCAATATAGGGGGTGTCCCTCCTACGAGCAGTACTTC. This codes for CASSQYRGCPSYEQYF.

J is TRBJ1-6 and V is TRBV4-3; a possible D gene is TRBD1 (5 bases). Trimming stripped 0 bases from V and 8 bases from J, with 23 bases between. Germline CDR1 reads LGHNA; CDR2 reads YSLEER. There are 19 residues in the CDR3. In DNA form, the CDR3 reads TGCGCCAGCAGCCAAGACCCGGGAAAGGGGACGGCGAGTTATTCACCCCTCCACTTT. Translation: CASSQDPGKGTASYSPLHF.

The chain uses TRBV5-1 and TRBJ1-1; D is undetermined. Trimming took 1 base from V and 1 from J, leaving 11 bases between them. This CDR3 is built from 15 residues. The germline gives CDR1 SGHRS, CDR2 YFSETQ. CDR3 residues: CASSLTGAPNTEAFF. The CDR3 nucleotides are TGCGCCAGCAGCTTGACGGGCGCCCCGAACACTGAAGCTTTCTTT.

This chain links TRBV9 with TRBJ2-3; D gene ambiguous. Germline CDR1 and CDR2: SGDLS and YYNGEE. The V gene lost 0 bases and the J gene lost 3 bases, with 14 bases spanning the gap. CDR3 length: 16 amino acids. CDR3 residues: CASSVVGEIRTDTQYF. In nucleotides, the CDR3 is TGTGCCAGCAGCGTAGTAGGAGAAATTCGAACAGATACGCAGTATTTT.

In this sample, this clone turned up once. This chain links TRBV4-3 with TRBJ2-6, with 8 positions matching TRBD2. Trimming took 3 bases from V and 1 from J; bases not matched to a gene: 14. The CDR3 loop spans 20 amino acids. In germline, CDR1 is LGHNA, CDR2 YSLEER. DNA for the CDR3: TGCGCCAGCAGCCACGAACCGGGGGGGGCGATGAAATCTGGGGCCAACGTCCTGACTTTC. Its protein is CASSHEPGGAMKSGANVLTF.

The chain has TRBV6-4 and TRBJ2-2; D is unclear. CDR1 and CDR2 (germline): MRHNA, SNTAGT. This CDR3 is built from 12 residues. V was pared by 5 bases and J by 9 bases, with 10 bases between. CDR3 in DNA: TGTGCCAGCAGTTTGCCCCGCAGGGAGCTGTTTTTT. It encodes CASSLPRRELFF.

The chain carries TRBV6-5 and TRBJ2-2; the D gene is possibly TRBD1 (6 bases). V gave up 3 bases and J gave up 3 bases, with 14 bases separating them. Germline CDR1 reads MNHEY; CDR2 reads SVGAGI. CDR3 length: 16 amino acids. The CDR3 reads CASSYTGKAYTGELFF. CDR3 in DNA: TGTGCCAGCAGTTATACAGGGAAGGCGTACACCGGGGAGCTGTTTTTT.

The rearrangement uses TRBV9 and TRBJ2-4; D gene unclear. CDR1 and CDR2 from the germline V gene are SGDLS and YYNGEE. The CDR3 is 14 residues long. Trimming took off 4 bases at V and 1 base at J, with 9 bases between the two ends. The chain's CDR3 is CASSPSLAKNIQYF. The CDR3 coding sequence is TGTGCCAGCAGCCCCAGTCTCGCCAAAAACATTCAGTACTTC.

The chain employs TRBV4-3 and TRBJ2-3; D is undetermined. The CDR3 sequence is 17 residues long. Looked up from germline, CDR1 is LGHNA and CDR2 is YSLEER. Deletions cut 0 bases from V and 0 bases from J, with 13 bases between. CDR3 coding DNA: TGCGCCAGCAGCCAAGATGTGAGGATAAAAAGCACAGATACGCAGTATTTT. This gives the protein CASSQDVRIKSTDTQYF.

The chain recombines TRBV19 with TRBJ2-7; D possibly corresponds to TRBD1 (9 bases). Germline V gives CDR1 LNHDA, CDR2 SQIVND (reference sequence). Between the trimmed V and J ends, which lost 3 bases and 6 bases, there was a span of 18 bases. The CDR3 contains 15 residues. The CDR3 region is CASSIGRDRVSEQYF. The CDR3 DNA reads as TGTGCCAGTAGTATCGGGAGGGACAGGGTAAGCGAGCAGTACTTC. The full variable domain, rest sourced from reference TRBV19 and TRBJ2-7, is DGGITQSPKYLFRKEGQNVTLSCEQNLNHDAMYWYRQDPGQGLRLIYYSQIVNDFQKGDIAEGYSVSREKKESFPLTVTSAQKNPTAFYLCASSIGRDRVSEQYFGPGTRLTVT.

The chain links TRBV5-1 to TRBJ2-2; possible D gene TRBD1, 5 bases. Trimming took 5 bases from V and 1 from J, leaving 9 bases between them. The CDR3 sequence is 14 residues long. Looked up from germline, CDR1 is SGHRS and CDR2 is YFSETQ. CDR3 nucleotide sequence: TGCGCCAGCAGGGCTGGACAGAACACCGGGGAGCTGTTTTTT. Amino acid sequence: CASRAGQNTGELFF.

The DNA for the CDR3 is TGCAGCGTGTCTGGGGACAGTCCGACCTACGAGCAGTACTTC. Residues: CSVSGDSPTYEQYF. The rearrangement uses TRBV29-1 and TRBJ2-7; 7 nucleotides line up with TRBD1. The CDR3 sequence is 14 residues long. The germline gives CDR1 SQVTM, CDR2 ANQGSEA. J was trimmed by 2 bases and V by 6 bases; bases with no gene match: 10.

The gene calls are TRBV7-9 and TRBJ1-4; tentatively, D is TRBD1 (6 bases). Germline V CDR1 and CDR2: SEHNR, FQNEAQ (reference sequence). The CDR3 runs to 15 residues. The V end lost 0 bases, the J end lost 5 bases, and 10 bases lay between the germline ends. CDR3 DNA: TGTGCCAGCAGCTTAGCGGGGGCAGGGAATGAAAAACTGTTTTTT. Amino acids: CASSLAGAGNEKLFF.

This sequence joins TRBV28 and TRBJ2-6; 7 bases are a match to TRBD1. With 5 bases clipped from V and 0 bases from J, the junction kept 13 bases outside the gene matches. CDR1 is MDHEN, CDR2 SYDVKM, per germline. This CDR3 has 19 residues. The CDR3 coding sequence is TGTGCCAGCAGTCCAACAGGGGCCGTACGCCTCTCTGGGGCCAACGTCCTGACTTTC. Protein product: CASSPTGAVRLSGANVLTF.

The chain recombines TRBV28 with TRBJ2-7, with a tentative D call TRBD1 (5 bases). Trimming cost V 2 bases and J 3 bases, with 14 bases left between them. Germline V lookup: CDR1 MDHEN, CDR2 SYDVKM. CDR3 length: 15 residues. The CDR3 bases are TGTGCCAGCAGTTTAGGCCCCCCAGGGAACTACGAGCAGTACTTC. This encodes CASSLGPPGNYEQYF.

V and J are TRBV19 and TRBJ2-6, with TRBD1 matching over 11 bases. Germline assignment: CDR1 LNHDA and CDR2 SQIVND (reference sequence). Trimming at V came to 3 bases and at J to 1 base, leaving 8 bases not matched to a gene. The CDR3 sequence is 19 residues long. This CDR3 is CASSISAGQGVSGANVLTF. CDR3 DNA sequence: TGTGCCAGTAGTATCTCGGCGGGACAGGGGGTGTCTGGGGCCAACGTCCTGACTTTC.

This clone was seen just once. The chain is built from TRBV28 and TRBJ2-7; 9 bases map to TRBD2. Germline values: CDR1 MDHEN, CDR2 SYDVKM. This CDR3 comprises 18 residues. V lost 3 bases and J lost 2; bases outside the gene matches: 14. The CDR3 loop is CASSFPGRFGGGAYEQYF. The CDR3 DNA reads TGTGCCAGCAGTTTTCCGGGTAGGTTCGGCGGGGGGGCCTACGAGCAGTACTTC.

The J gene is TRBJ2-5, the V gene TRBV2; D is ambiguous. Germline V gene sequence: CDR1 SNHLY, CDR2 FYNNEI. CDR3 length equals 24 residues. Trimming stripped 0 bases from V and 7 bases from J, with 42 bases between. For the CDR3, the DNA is TGTGCCAGCAGTGAAGCGCCTTTGGGGATTCGCCAAAACTATTTACTCAAGAGTAATGGGACCCAGTACTTC. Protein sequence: CASSEAPLGIRQNYLLKSNGTQYF.

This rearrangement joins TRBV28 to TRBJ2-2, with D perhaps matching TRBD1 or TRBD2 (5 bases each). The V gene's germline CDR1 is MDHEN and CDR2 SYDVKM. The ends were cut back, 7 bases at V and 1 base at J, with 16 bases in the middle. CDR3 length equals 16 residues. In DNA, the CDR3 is TGTGCCAGCAAGAACCACGGGACGGGGAACACCGGGGAGCTGTTTTTT. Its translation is CASKNHGTGNTGELFF.

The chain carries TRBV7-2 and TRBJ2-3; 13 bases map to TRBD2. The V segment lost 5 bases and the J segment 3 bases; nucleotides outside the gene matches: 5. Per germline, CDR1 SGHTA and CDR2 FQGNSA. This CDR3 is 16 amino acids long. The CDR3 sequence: CASSKPGLAGTDTQYF. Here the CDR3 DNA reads TGTGCCAGCAGCAAACCGGGACTAGCGGGGACAGATACGCAGTATTTT. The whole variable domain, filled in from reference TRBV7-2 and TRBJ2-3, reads GAGVSQSPSNKVTEKGKDVELRCDPISGHTALYWYRQSLGQGLEFLIYFQGNSAPDKSGLPSDRFSAERTGGSVSTLTIQRTQQEDSAVYLCASSKPGLAGTDTQYFGPGTRLTVL.

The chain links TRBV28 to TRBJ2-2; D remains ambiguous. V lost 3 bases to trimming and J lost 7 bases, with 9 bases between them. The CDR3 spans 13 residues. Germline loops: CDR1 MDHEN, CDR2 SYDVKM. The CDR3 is CASSFGRVGELFF. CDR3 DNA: TGTGCCAGCAGTTTCGGTAGGGTCGGGGAGCTGTTTTTT.

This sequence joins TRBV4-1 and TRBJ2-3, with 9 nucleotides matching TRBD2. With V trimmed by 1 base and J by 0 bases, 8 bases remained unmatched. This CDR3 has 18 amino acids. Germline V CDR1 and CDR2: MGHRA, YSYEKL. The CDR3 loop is CASSQGRGGTSSTDTQYF. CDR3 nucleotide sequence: TGCGCCAGCAGCCAAGGAAGGGGCGGGACTAGCAGCACAGATACGCAGTATTTT.

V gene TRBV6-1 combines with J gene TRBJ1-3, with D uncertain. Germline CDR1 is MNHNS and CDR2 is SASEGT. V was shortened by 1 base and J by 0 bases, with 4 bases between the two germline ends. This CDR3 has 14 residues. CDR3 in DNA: TGTGCCAGCAGTGAAGGGTACTCTGGAAACACCATATATTTT. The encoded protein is CASSEGYSGNTIYF.

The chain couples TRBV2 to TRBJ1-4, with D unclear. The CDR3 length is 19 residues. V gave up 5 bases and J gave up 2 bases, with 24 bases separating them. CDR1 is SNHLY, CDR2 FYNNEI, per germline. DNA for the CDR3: TGTGCCAGCAGTCCGAGGGTTGTTTTCAGGTTTAAGACTAATGAAAAACTGTTTTTT. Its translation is CASSPRVVFRFKTNEKLFF.

As DNA, the CDR3 is TGTGCCAGCAGTTCCAAACATTCAAACGGGACAGGAGATACGCAGTATTTT. Translating it yields CASSSKHSNGTGDTQYF. The V gene is TRBV27, the J gene TRBJ2-3, with TRBD1 identical over 8 bases. There are 17 residues in the CDR3. V shed 4 bases, J shed 5 bases, and the junction held 14 bases outside the gene matches. Germline V gives CDR1 MNHEY, CDR2 SMNVEV (reference sequence).

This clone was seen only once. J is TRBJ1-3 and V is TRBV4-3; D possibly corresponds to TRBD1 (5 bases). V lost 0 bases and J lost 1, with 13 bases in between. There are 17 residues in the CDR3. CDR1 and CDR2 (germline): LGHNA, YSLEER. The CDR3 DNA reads TGCGCCAGCAGCCAAGATTTTTCCAGGGCGTCTGGAAACACCATATATTTT. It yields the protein CASSQDFSRASGNTIYF.